This T cell receptor (beta chain) was sequenced for a study of regulatory T cells in long-lasting Graves disease. This clonotype was counted a few times. Time point given: newly diagnosed GD, antithyroid drugs for less than 3 months. PBMC RNA was the source of the TCR library. EDTA tubes received around 10 milliliters of drawn peripheral blood. Libraries of TCR beta came from iRepertoire HTBI primers plus Arm-PCR of CDR3 regions. MiXCR, applied by TCRdb to the multiplex PCR reads, yields one record per CDR3 protein. The repertoire holds 600,000 to 650,000 distinct CDR3 sequences, with approximately 15% as singletons. Germline lookup yields CDR1 SGHRS and CDR2 YFSETQ. Between the trimmed V and J ends, which lost 0 bases and 7 bases, there was a span of 14 bases. This CDR3 is built from 15 residues. The sample was also reused in another study, on T cells in Graves' hyperthyroidism and ophthalmopathy.

This clonotype originated in a woman younger than 45 with Graves disease. This chain connects TRBV5-1 to TRBJ2-1; tentative D call: TRBD2 (6 bases). Sequenced material: peripheral blood mononuclear cells (PBMCs), taken at new diagnosis, from a patient treated with antithyroid drugs. CDR3 nucleotide sequence: TGCGCCAGCAGCTTGGTCCCGGGAGTTGGAAATGAGCAGTTCTTC. Translation gives CASSLVPGVGNEQFF.